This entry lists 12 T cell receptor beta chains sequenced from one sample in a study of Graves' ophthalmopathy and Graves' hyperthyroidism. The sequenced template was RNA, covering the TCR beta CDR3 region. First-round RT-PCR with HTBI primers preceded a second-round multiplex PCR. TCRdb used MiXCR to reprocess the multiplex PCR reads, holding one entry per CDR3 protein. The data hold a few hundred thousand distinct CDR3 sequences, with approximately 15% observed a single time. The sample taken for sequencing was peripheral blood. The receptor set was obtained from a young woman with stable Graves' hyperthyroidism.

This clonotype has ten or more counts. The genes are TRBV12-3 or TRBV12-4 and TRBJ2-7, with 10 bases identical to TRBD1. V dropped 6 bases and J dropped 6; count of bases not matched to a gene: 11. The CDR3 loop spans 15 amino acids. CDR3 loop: CASRPGTGATSEQYF. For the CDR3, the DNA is TGTGCCAGCAGACCCGGGACAGGGGCAACCTCCGAGCAGTACTTC.

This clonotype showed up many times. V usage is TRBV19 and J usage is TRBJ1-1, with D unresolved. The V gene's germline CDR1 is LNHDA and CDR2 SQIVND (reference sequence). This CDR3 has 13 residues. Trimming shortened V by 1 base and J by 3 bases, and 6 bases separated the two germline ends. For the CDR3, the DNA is TGTGCCAGTAGTATAGGGCGGGACACTGAAGCTTTCTTT. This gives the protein CASSIGRDTEAFF.

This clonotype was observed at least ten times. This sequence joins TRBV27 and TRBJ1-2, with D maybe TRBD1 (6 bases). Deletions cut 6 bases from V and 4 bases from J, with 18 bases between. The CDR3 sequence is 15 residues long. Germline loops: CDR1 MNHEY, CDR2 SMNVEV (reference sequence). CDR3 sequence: CASSRGNGGLYGYTF. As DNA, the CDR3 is TGTGCCAGCAGCCGCGGGAATGGGGGCCTCTATGGCTACACCTTC.

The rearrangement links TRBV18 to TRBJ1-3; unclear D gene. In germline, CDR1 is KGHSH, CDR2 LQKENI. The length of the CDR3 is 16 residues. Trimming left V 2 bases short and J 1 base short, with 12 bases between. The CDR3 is CASSPVRGMSGNTIYF. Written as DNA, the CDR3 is TGTGCCAGCTCACCAGTGCGAGGAATGTCTGGAAACACCATATATTTT.

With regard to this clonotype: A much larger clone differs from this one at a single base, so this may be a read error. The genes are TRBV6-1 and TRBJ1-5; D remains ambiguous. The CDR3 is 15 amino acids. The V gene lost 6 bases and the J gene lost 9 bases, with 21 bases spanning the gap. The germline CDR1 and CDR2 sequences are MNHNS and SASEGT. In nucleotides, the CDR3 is TGTGCCAGCAGAAAACAGCGTTATAGCGATCGGCCCCAGCATTTT. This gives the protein CASRKQRYSDRPQHF.

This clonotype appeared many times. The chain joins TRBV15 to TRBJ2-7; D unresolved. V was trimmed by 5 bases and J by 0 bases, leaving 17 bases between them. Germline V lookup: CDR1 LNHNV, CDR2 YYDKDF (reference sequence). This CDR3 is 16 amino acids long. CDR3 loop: CATSHPHTPVSYEQYF. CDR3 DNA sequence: TGTGCCACCAGCCACCCGCACACCCCGGTCTCCTACGAGCAGTACTTC.

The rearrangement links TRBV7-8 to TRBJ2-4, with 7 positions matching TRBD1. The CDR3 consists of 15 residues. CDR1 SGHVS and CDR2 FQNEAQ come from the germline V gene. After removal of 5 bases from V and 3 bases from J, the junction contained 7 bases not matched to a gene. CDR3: CASSPYRDSKNIQYF. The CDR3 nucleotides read TGTGCCAGCAGCCCTTACCGGGACAGCAAAAACATTCAGTACTTC.

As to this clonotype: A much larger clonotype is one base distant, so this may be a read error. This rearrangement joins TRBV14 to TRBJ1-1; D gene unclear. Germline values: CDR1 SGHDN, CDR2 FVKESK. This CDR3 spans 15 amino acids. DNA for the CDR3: TGTGCCAGCTGCCAAGACCCCCGACCGAACACTGAAGCTTTCTTT. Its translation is CASCQDPRPNTEAFF.

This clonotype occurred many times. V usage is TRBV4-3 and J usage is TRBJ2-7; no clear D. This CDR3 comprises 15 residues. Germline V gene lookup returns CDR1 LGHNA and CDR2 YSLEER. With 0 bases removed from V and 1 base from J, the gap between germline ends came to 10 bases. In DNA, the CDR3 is TGCGCCAGCAGCCAAGATGTCCAGGTTTCCTACGAGCAGTACTTC. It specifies CASSQDVQVSYEQYF.

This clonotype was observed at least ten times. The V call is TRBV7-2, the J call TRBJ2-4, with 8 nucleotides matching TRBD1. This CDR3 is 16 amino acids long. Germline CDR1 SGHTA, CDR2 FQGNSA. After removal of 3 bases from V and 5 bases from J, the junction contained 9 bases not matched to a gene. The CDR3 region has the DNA TGTGCCAGCAGCTTCTCGGGACAGGTGTTCCAAAACATTCAGTACTTC. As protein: CASSFSGQVFQNIQYF.

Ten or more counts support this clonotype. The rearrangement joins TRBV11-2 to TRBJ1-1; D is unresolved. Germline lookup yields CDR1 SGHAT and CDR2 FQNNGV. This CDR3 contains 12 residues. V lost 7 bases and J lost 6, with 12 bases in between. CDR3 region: CASTKRSPEAFF. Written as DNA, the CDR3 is TGTGCCAGCACAAAAAGGTCCCCTGAAGCTTTCTTT.

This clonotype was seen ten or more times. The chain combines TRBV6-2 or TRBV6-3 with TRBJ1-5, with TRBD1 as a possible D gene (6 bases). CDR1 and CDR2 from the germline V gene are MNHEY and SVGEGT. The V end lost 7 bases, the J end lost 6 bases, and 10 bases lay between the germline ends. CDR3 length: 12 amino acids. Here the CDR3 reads CASTEGGQPQHF. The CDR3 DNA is TGTGCCAGCACTGAGGGGGGTCAGCCCCAGCATTTT.